These 30 T cell receptor beta chains were sequenced from one sample in a study of siplizumab effects on memory and regulatory T cells. Profiled with immunoSEQ multiplex PCR; TCRdb holds only in-frame clones, not every one. The top ten hold approximately 1.5% of the sample, which has more than 90,000 clones, around 94% seen once. The sequenced sample consisted of non-Treg CD4+ T cells sorted from blood. The receptors were sampled from a human donor in good health.

The rearrangement uses TRBV28 and TRBJ2-1; possibly TRBD1 for D (6 bases). Looked up from germline, CDR1 is MDHEN and CDR2 is SYDVKM. The CDR3 contains 18 residues. V lost 5 bases to trimming and J lost 0 bases, with 20 bases between them. CDR3: CASSPGTRQKFSYNEQFF. Here the CDR3 DNA reads TGTGCCAGCAGTCCTGGGACAAGACAAAAATTCTCCTACAATGAGCAGTTCTTC.

The J gene is TRBJ2-7, the V gene TRBV4-1; D possibly corresponds to TRBD2 (6 bases). The CDR3 totals 15 residues. V gave up 3 bases and J gave up 4 bases, with 16 bases separating them. Per the germline V gene, CDR1 is MGHRA and CDR2 is YSYEKL. Written as DNA, the CDR3 is TGCGCCAGCAGCCACCCGGTGGGAGGTCGGTACGAGCAGTACTTC. Protein sequence: CASSHPVGGRYEQYF.

The chain combines TRBV6-5 with TRBJ2-1, with D unclear. Germline V lookup: CDR1 MNHEY, CDR2 SVGAGI. Trimming stripped 6 bases from V and 10 bases from J, with 13 bases between. CDR3 length: 12 residues. CDR3: CASSVNGREQFF. CDR3 DNA sequence: TGTGCCAGCAGCGTAAACGGTAGAGAGCAGTTCTTC.

This chain joins TRBV6-1 and TRBJ1-1; D possibly corresponds to TRBD1 (5 bases). V shed 8 bases and J shed 5 bases, with 15 bases lying between them. Germline values: CDR1 MNHNS, CDR2 SASEGT. The CDR3 length is 13 residues. CDR3: CASPARRETEAFF. For the CDR3, the DNA is TGTGCCAGCCCGGCCCGCAGGGAGACTGAAGCTTTCTTT.

The V and J genes are TRBV28 and TRBJ2-3; D possibly matches TRBD1 or TRBD2 (5 bases each). V lost 2 bases and J 5 bases, leaving 20 bases between the germline ends. Germline CDR1 MDHEN, CDR2 SYDVKM. The length of the CDR3 is 17 residues. This CDR3 reads CASSLQVWVRERDTQYF. Written as DNA, the CDR3 is TGTGCCAGCAGTTTACAGGTCTGGGTCAGGGAGAGAGATACGCAGTATTTT.

This chain connects TRBV11-2 to TRBJ2-7; D is unclear. CDR1 and CDR2 (germline): SGHAT, FQNNGV. The V end was cut by 6 bases, the J end by 7 bases, with 13 bases between. The CDR3 totals 12 residues. For the CDR3, the DNA is TGTGCCAGCAGACCTGACCCCAGGGAGCAGTACTTC. Translation gives CASRPDPREQYF.

This chain joins TRBV6-5 and TRBJ1-2, with TRBD1 identical over 10 bases. The length of the CDR3 is 14 residues. Germline V gene lookup returns CDR1 MNHEY and CDR2 SVGAGI. J gave up 4 bases and V 5 bases, and 4 bases lay outside the gene matches. CDR3 DNA sequence: TGTGCCAGCAGTCGCGGACAGGGGGGCTATGGCTACACCTTC. It encodes CASSRGQGGYGYTF.

The chain carries TRBV18 and TRBJ2-7; tentative D call: TRBD1 (6 bases). The germline V gene has CDR1 KGHSH and CDR2 LQKENI. V shed 1 base and J shed 4 bases, with 8 bases lying between them. The CDR3 is made up of 13 amino acids. CDR3 protein: CASSPHRDYEQYF. CDR3 DNA sequence: TGTGCCAGCTCACCACACAGGGATTACGAGCAGTACTTC.

V is TRBV27 and J is TRBJ1-1; D ambiguous. Germline V CDR1 and CDR2: MNHEY, SMNVEV (reference sequence). Deletions cut 6 bases from V and 6 bases from J, with 14 bases between. CDR3 length: 13 amino acids. CDR3 region: CASRRPGFSEAFF. In DNA form, the CDR3 reads TGTGCCAGCAGGCGCCCAGGATTTTCTGAAGCTTTCTTT.

The DNA for the CDR3 is TGTGCCAGCAGCCGTCAGGGGGTCTCCGCTGGAAACACCATATATTTT. This encodes CASSRQGVSAGNTIYF. The genes are TRBV14 and TRBJ1-3; TRBD1 aligns across 7 bases. The CDR3 sequence is 16 residues long. Germline CDR1 and CDR2: SGHDN and FVKESK. Unmatched junction bases numbered 8, after V lost 4 bases and J lost 2 bases.

In this sample, this clone turned up once. The J gene is TRBJ2-7, the V gene TRBV10-1; 8 nucleotides match TRBD2. The CDR3 loop spans 16 amino acids. Germline CDR1 is WNHNN and CDR2 is SYGVQD (reference sequence). Germline trimming cut 5 bases from V and 6 bases from J; bases unmatched to any gene: 15. This chain's CDR3 is CASSPGTGLGFSEQYF. CDR3 sequence (DNA): TGCGCCAGCAGTCCAGGAACGGGACTAGGCTTCAGCGAGCAGTACTTC.

The chain recombines TRBV4-1 with TRBJ2-5; tentatively, D is TRBD2 (5 bases). Between the trimmed V and J ends, which lost 4 bases and 0 bases, there was a span of 12 bases. From germline, CDR1 is MGHRA and CDR2 YSYEKL. This CDR3 region has 15 residues. As DNA, the CDR3 is TGCGCCAGCAGCCCCCCGAGAGCGGACCAAGAGACCCAGTACTTC. It specifies CASSPPRADQETQYF.

The chain combines TRBV29-1 with TRBJ1-2; D is uncertain. V lost 3 bases and J lost 7, with 12 bases in between. CDR3 size: 12 residues. Germline lookup yields CDR1 SQVTM and CDR2 ANQGSEA. DNA of the CDR3: TGCAGCGTTGACCCCAGGAAGATTGGCTACACCTTC. Residues: CSVDPRKIGYTF.

This chain connects TRBV7-9 to TRBJ2-7; D remains ambiguous. The CDR3 loop spans 14 amino acids. Germline CDR1 is SEHNR and CDR2 is FQNEAQ (reference sequence). Trimming shortened V by 2 bases and J by 2 bases, and 10 bases separated the two germline ends. The CDR3 nucleotides are TGTGCCAGCAGCTTAAAGGGATCCACCTACGAGCAGTACTTC. Its protein is CASSLKGSTYEQYF.

This chain links TRBV5-4 with TRBJ2-1; possible D gene TRBD2, 7 bases. The CDR3 sequence is 14 residues long. The ends were cut back, 2 bases at V and 7 bases at J, with 13 bases in the middle. Per germline, CDR1 SGHNT and CDR2 YYREEE (reference sequence). CDR3 DNA: TGTGCCAGCAGCTTAAGAGGGGGGGAGAATGAGCAGTTCTTC. This codes for CASSLRGGENEQFF.

The chain links TRBV28 to TRBJ1-3, with D unresolved. Trimming took off 2 bases at V and 4 bases at J, with 9 bases between the two ends. The CDR3 totals 14 residues. In germline, CDR1 is MDHEN, CDR2 SYDVKM. CDR3 loop: CASSLGGNGNTIYF. CDR3 nucleotide sequence: TGTGCCAGCAGTTTAGGAGGGAACGGAAACACCATATATTTT.

V gene TRBV7-2 combines with J gene TRBJ2-7; D is uncertain. The CDR3 extends over 13 amino acids. The V gene lost 2 bases and the J gene lost 1 base, with 6 bases spanning the gap. CDR1 SGHTA and CDR2 FQGNSA come from the germline V gene. CDR3 sequence: CASSLSASYEQYF. DNA for the CDR3: TGTGCCAGCAGCTTATCGGCTTCCTACGAGCAGTACTTC.

CDR3 DNA: TGTGCCAGCGGATATCAGAGTGGTGGCTACACCTTC. It codes for CASGYQSGGYTF. The rearrangement joins TRBV6-5 to TRBJ1-2, with no clear D. This CDR3 spans 12 amino acids. Germline V gene lookup returns CDR1 MNHEY and CDR2 SVGAGI. V lost 8 bases and J 7 bases, leaving 14 bases between the germline ends.

This chain joins TRBV18 and TRBJ1-1; D remains ambiguous. The germline CDR1 and CDR2 sequences are KGHSH and LQKENI. Between the trimmed V and J ends, which lost 2 bases and 7 bases, there was a span of 11 bases. The CDR3 totals 13 residues. CDR3 nucleotides: TGTGCCAGCTCACCAGCGGACTCGATTGAAGCTTTCTTT. It encodes CASSPADSIEAFF.

The chain has TRBV27 and TRBJ2-7; 8 positions match TRBD2. The germline V gene has CDR1 MNHEY and CDR2 SMNVEV (reference sequence). CDR3 size: 15 residues. V trimming: 3 bases; J trimming: 5 bases; junction bases outside the gene matches: 9. CDR3: CASSFYRTSHDEQYF. CDR3 nucleotides: TGTGCCAGCAGTTTCTACAGGACTAGCCACGACGAGCAGTACTTC.

This clone was observed a single time. The chain uses TRBV18 and TRBJ2-1; D call uncertain. Trimming removed 1 base at V and 2 bases at J, with 9 bases between. The germline V gene has CDR1 KGHSH and CDR2 LQKENI. This CDR3 has 15 amino acids. CDR3 sequence (DNA): TGTGCCAGCTCACCACTGTCGGGCCCCTACAATGAGCAGTTCTTC. It yields the protein CASSPLSGPYNEQFF. Based on the CDR3 plus reference TRBV18 and TRBJ2-1, the full variable domain is NAGVMQNPRHLVRRRGQEARLRCSPMKGHSHVYWYRQLPEEGLKFMVYLQKENIIDESGMPKERFSAEFPKEGPSILRIQQVVRGDSAAYFCASSPLSGPYNEQFFGPGTRLTVL.

The genes are TRBV11-2 and TRBJ1-5; possible D gene TRBD1, 5 bases. Between the trimmed V and J ends, which lost 6 bases and 7 bases, there was a span of 22 bases. The length of the CDR3 is 16 residues. CDR1 SGHAT and CDR2 FQNNGV come from the germline V gene. CDR3 region: CASSSRRRGVAQPQHF. The CDR3 nucleotides are TGTGCCAGCAGTTCCCGCCGGAGGGGAGTGGCACAGCCCCAGCATTTT. Full variable domain (rest looked up from reference TRBV11-2 and TRBJ1-5): EAGVAQSPRYKIIEKRQSVAFWCNPISGHATLYWYQQILGQGPKLLIQFQNNGVVDDSQLPKDRFSAERLKGVDSTLKIQPAKLEDSAVYLCASSSRRRGVAQPQHFGDGTRLSIL.

The rearrangement joins TRBV2 to TRBJ2-3; 12 positions agree with TRBD2. The V segment lost 7 bases and the J segment 4 bases; nucleotides outside the gene matches: 12. Germline V gene data show CDR1 as SNHLY and CDR2 as FYNNEI. The CDR3 spans 17 residues. Here the CDR3 reads CASTSGRGRRTADTQYF. The CDR3 bases are TGTGCCAGCACTAGCGGGAGGGGTAGGCGCACCGCAGATACGCAGTATTTT.

The chain employs TRBV5-4 and TRBJ2-3, with 9 bases fitting TRBD2. Germline CDR1 is SGHNT and CDR2 is YYREEE (reference sequence). The CDR3 runs 16 residues. Trimming took 3 bases from V and 4 from J; bases not matched to a gene: 9. CDR3 amino acids: CASSSKAGGVADTQYF. The CDR3 DNA reads TGTGCCAGCAGCTCGAAAGCGGGAGGAGTGGCAGATACGCAGTATTTT.

V and J are TRBV5-4 and TRBJ2-2, with D unresolved. V lost 1 base to trimming and J lost 5 bases, with 12 bases between them. CDR1 and CDR2 (germline): SGHNT, YYREEE (reference sequence). CDR3 size: 15 residues. CDR3 in amino acids: CASSLMARKTGELFF. Here the CDR3 DNA reads TGTGCCAGCAGCTTGATGGCTAGAAAAACCGGGGAGCTGTTTTTT.

The chain employs TRBV6-4 and TRBJ1-5, with D perhaps TRBD1 (5 bases). Germline V lookup: CDR1 MRHNA, CDR2 SNTAGT. The CDR3 runs to 15 residues. Deletions cut 2 bases from V and 7 bases from J, with 15 bases between. CDR3 sequence (DNA): TGTGCCAGCAGTGACGATGGCAGGGAGGAACAGCCCCAGCATTTT. Amino acid sequence: CASSDDGREEQPQHF.

The CDR3 DNA is TGTGCCAGCAGTTACACCGGGACTAGCGGGAGCTACGAGCAGTACTTC. Its translation is CASSYTGTSGSYEQYF. The J gene is TRBJ2-7, the V gene TRBV27; 14 bases are shared with TRBD2. V dropped 4 bases and J dropped 3; count of bases not matched to a gene: 5. The CDR3 spans 16 residues. Germline V lookup: CDR1 MNHEY, CDR2 SMNVEV (reference sequence).

The genes are TRBV30 and TRBJ2-1, with D possibly matching TRBD1 (5 bases). The germline CDR1 and CDR2 sequences are GTSNPN and SVGIG (reference sequence). The CDR3 runs to 13 residues. Trimming shortened V by 1 base and J by 9 bases, and 13 bases separated the two germline ends. Written as DNA, the CDR3 is TGTGCCTGGAGTGGTGTCAGGGCCGGTGAGCAGTTCTTC. Its translation is CAWSGVRAGEQFF.

The chain combines TRBV28 with TRBJ1-6, with D unclear. CDR1 and CDR2 from the germline V gene are MDHEN and SYDVKM. This CDR3 spans 13 amino acids. The V gene lost 9 bases and the J gene lost 9 bases, with 15 bases spanning the gap. The CDR3 sequence is CASYDARSSPLHF. DNA for the CDR3: TGTGCCAGTTATGACGCGAGAAGTTCACCCCTCCACTTT.

This chain joins TRBV11-2 and TRBJ2-1; TRBD2 aligns across 8 bases. The trim removed 3 bases at V and 0 bases at J, leaving 4 bases unmatched. From germline, CDR1 is SGHAT and CDR2 FQNNGV. This CDR3 contains 16 residues. CDR3 protein: CASSFPRGGSYNEQFF. For the CDR3, the DNA is TGTGCCAGCAGCTTCCCCCGGGGGGGCTCCTACAATGAGCAGTTCTTC.